This T cell receptor (beta chain) is from a study of molecular identifiers for immune sequencing clone quantification. Previously reported methods and listed TCR primers produced the bulk TCR libraries. Using its own MiXCR run on the PCR reads, TCRdb lists one record per CDR3 protein. This repertoire shows about 640,000 distinct CDR3 sequences, 15% to 20% found once; its top ten account for 0.75% to 0.95%. This clonotype was observed at least ten times. Antigen specificity is unknown. Overall study findings and caveats: Effector cells kept over 98% of their molecules in clones above 20 RNA copies, while naive cells kept under 1% there.

The TCR comes from a human donor in good health. Some libraries in this study had Jurkat cell RNA spiked in. Sequencing was done on a sample of naive CD8+ T cells from blood, with Jurkat cell RNA spiked in. Noted subset: FACS-sorted CD8+CD4-CCR7+CD45RA+ naive T cells.

In DNA, the CDR3 is TGTGCCAGCAGTGAAGCTAGGACGGGACTAGCCACAGATACGCAGTATTTT. Its protein is CASSEARTGLATDTQYF. The rearrangement links TRBV2 to TRBJ2-3; 9 bases line up with TRBD2. CDR3 length: 17 amino acids. Per germline, CDR1 SNHLY and CDR2 FYNNEI. V gave up 0 bases and J gave up 2 bases; unmatched junction bases: 6.